A single T cell receptor (beta chain) is shown here with its context. The germline gives CDR1 MNHEY, CDR2 SMNVEV (reference sequence). After removal of 6 bases from V and 4 bases from J, the junction contained 8 bases not matched to a gene. The CDR3 sequence is 16 residues long. This sample was included in a study of blood T cell repertoires in COVID-19. Overall study: COVID-19 samples collected from the United States, Italy and Spain covered acute and convalescent phases. PBMCs, B-cell-depleted T cells, or T cells provided the cDNA or gDNA that made up the material.

Source study methods: Scientists estimated how many nucleated cells there were by amplifying reference gene primers. Only in-frame clones appear in the TCRdb table, and some are missing; sequencing was by immunoSEQ multiplex PCR. That table gives V, J and clone size, and the DNA gave D and trimming. The sample holds fewer than 300,000 clones, around 87% seen once. Input material: peripheral blood. This chain uses TRBV27 with TRBJ2-3, with TRBD1 matching over 12 bases. This clonotype was sampled from a woman aged 45-65 years with acute or convalescent COVID-19. CDR3 DNA: TGTGCCAGCAGGGTCCGGGACAGGGGGCGAGCAGATACGCAGTATTTT. Protein sequence: CASRVRDRGRADTQYF.